Reported below is one T cell receptor beta chain. Sequencing was performed with immunoSEQ multiplex PCR; in TCRdb, only in-frame clones are kept and a portion is missing. Of 150,000 to 200,000 clones listed, roughly 89% are singletons. The sample originates from a study of blood T cell repertoires in COVID-19. Sample: peripheral blood. This receptor was obtained from a man between 18 and 35 years old with active or convalescent COVID-19.

CDR3 loop: CASSRLAGDTQYF. CDR3 sequence (DNA): TGTGCCAGCTCACGACTAGCGGGAGATACGCAGTATTTT. J is TRBJ2-3 and V is TRBV18, with 10 bases identical to TRBD2. Per the germline V gene, CDR1 is KGHSH and CDR2 is LQKENI. This CDR3 region has 13 residues. The V gene end was trimmed by 4 bases and the J gene end by 5 bases; junction bases not matched to a gene: 0.